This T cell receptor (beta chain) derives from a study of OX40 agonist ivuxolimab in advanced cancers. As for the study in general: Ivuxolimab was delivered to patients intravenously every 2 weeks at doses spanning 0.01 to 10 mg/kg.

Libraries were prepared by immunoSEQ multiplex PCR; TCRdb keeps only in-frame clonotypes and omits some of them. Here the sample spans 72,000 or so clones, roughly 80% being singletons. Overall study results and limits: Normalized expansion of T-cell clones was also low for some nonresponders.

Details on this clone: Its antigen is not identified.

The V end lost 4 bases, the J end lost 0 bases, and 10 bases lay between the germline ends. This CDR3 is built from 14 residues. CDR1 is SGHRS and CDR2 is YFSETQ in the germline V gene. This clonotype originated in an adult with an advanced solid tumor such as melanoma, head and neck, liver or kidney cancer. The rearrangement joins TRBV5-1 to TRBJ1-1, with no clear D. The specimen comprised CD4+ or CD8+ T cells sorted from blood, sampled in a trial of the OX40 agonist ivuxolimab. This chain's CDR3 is CASSAQGMNTEAFF. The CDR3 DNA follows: TGCGCCAGCAGCGCCCAAGGCATGAACACTGAAGCTTTCTTT.